Presented here are 7 T cell receptor beta chains from one specimen sequenced in a study of OX40 agonist ivuxolimab in advanced cancers. Here immunoSEQ multiplex PCR was the method, and the copy in TCRdb shows in-frame clones only, minus some. The data show almost 80,000 clones, with around 87% seen just once and 0.2% to 0.3% held by the top ten. This sample comprised CD4+ or CD8+ T cells sorted from blood, obtained in a trial of the OX40 agonist ivuxolimab. These receptors originate from an adult with an advanced solid tumor such as melanoma, head and neck, liver or kidney cancer.

The V and J genes are TRBV29-1 and TRBJ2-5; D uncertain. There are 10 residues in the CDR3. The V gene lost 4 bases and the J gene lost 5 bases, with 5 bases spanning the gap. Germline CDR1 and CDR2: SQVTM and ANQGSEA. For the CDR3, the DNA is TGCAGCGTTGTCTGGGAGACCCAGTACTTC. It encodes CSVVWETQYF.

V is TRBV5-1 and J is TRBJ2-1; 7 nucleotides agree with TRBD1. The CDR3 totals 14 residues. In germline, CDR1 is SGHRS, CDR2 YFSETQ. The J segment lost 8 bases and the V segment lost 4 bases, leaving 9 bases of the junction unmatched. The CDR3 DNA sequence: TGCGCCAGCAGCACCCCCGCGCAGGGGGATGAGCAGTTCTTC. Translated, it gives CASSTPAQGDEQFF.

This clone came up once. The gene calls are TRBV5-4 and TRBJ2-7; TRBD2 matches at 8 bases. The V and J ends lost 7 bases and 7 bases, in that order; junction bases with no gene match: 10. This CDR3 contains 13 residues. The germline V gene encodes CDR1 SGHNT and CDR2 YYREEE (reference sequence). The CDR3 bases are TGTGCCAGCTCCTCACCTAGCGGGCAGGAGCAGTACTTC. Translation: CASSSPSGQEQYF.

Details on this clone: This CDR3 is also generated by other DNA sequences in the sample. The J gene is TRBJ2-5, the V gene TRBV7-2; TRBD2 matches 13 bases. Germline trimming cut 6 bases from V and 10 bases from J; bases unmatched to any gene: 8. There are 14 residues in the CDR3. Looked up from germline, CDR1 is SGHTA and CDR2 is FQGNSA. CDR3 region: CASSVGLAGINQYF. CDR3 coding DNA: TGTGCCAGCAGTGTGGGACTAGCGGGAATCAACCAGTACTTC.

The chain combines TRBV5-4 with TRBJ2-7; TRBD2 agrees at 9 bases. The germline gives CDR1 SGHNT, CDR2 YYREEE (reference sequence). V shed 0 bases and J 2 bases; nucleotides not matched to a gene: 3. The CDR3 runs to 15 residues. In nucleotides, the CDR3 is TGTGCCAGCAGCTTGGAACTAGCGGGCCCCTACGAGCAGTACTTC. This sequence encodes CASSLELAGPYEQYF.

This clone occurred once. This chain links TRBV7-2 with TRBJ2-3; TRBD2 matches 11 bases. CDR1 and CDR2 (germline): SGHTA, FQGNSA. The CDR3 has 16 residues. Losses at the gene ends were 4 bases for V and 2 bases for J; bases not matched to a gene: 5. The CDR3 reads CASSSTSGSFTDTQYF. DNA for the CDR3: TGTGCCAGCAGCTCCACTAGCGGGAGTTTCACAGATACGCAGTATTTT.

The rearrangement joins TRBV23-1 to TRBJ2-5; no reliable D call. TRBV23-1 falls under the ORF class, with uncertain function. The CDR3 sequence is 17 residues long. Trimming removed 0 bases at V and 5 bases at J, with 19 bases between. The CDR3 bases are TGCGCCAGCAGTCAATCCCTAGAAAGATGCATGACGGAGACCCAGTACTTC. It translates to CASSQSLERCMTETQYF.